The rows below give T cell receptor beta chains drawn from one sample of a study of human T cells and chemical hapten exposure. TCRdb ran MiXCR on the RACE reads and lists one entry per CDR3 protein. The sample consists of under 60,000 distinct CDR3 sequences, 9.5% to 12% of them appearing once. The sample was whole blood, taken in connection with sensitization to the hapten diphenylcyclopropenone (DPC). Receptor source: a woman between 40 and 50 years old with alopecia areata. Some clones in this sample may be carry-over from other donors' samples. CDR3s include the opening cysteine and the closing phenylalanine or tryptophan. A D gene is named only where the DNA matches it firmly. Size values are once, few and many counts, or a class for expanded clones, and some rows have none.

v_gene	j_gene	abundance	d_gene	CDR3aa	CDR3nt
TRBV2	TRBJ2-7	NA	TRBD1	CASTADRSYEQYF	TGTGCCAGCACCGCGGACAGGTCCTACGAGCAGTACTTC
TRBV7-9	TRBJ1-1	many	TRBD1	CASSRSGTGIREAFF	TGTGCCAGCAGCAGATCCGGGACAGGGATTAGGGAAGCTTTCTTT
TRBV7-9	TRBJ2-1	many	TRBD2	CASSSQRESSYNEQFF	TGTGCCAGCAGCTCCCAGCGGGAGAGCTCCTACAATGAGCAGTTCTTC
TRBV5-1	TRBJ2-3	few	TRBD1	CASRQQGDTQYF	TGCGCCAGCAGGCAACAGGGGGATACGCAGTATTTT
TRBV28	TRBJ1-5	many	NA	CASRGGGPRNQPQHF	TGTGCCAGCAGGGGCGGGGGGCCCCGCAATCAGCCCCAGCATTTT
TRBV5-5	TRBJ2-1	many	NA	CASSPLSPGSYNEQFF	TGTGCCAGCAGCCCCCTATCGCCGGGCTCCTACAATGAGCAGTTCTTC
TRBV28	TRBJ2-7	NA	NA	CASRTDAGKIYEQYF	TGTGCCAGCAGAACAGACGCAGGGAAGATCTACGAGCAGTACTTC
TRBV3-1	TRBJ2-1	many	NA	CASSSRTISNEQFF	TGTGCCAGCAGCTCCCGGACAATCAGCAATGAGCAGTTCTTC
TRBV20-1	TRBJ2-1	many	TRBD2	CSALREGYEQFF	TGCAGTGCTTTGCGGGAGGGCTATGAGCAGTTCTTC
TRBV10-1	TRBJ1-2	many	NA	CASSESRQGRFGYTF	TGCGCCAGCAGTGAGTCGAGGCAGGGGCGTTTCGGCTACACCTTC
TRBV28	TRBJ2-1	few	TRBD1	CASSLWAGTGGEQFF	TGTGCCAGCAGTTTATGGGCCGGGACAGGTGGTGAGCAGTTCTTC
TRBV20-1	TRBJ2-5	NA	NA	CSAAEGSLQETQYF	TGCAGTGCCGCCGAGGGGAGTCTCCAAGAGACCCAGTACTTC
TRBV4-3	TRBJ1-1	few	NA	CASSQDKVAEAFF	TGCGCCAGCAGCCAAGATAAGGTTGCTGAAGCTTTCTTT
TRBV20-1	TRBJ1-6	NA	TRBD1	CSARPRDRVAGISPLHF	TGCAGTGCTAGACCCCGGGACAGGGTTGCGGGCATTTCACCCCTCCACTTT
TRBV28	TRBJ1-1	few	TRBD1	CASTDRGNTEAFF	TGTGCCAGCACGGACAGGGGGAACACTGAAGCTTTCTTT
TRBV20-1	TRBJ2-3	NA	NA	CSARDRDNLADTQYF	TGCAGTGCTAGAGACCGGGACAACTTGGCAGATACGCAGTATTTT
TRBV6-6	TRBJ2-2	few	NA	CASTRSGTGELFF	TGTGCCAGCACCCGCTCCGGGACCGGGGAGCTGTTTTTT
TRBV29-1	TRBJ2-7	many	TRBD1	CSVSGTGANEQYF	TGCAGCGTCTCCGGGACAGGGGCGAACGAGCAGTACTTC
TRBV18	TRBJ1-2	many	NA	CASSPNRAENYGYTF	TGTGCCAGCTCACCCAACAGGGCTGAAAACTATGGCTACACCTTC
TRBV2	TRBJ1-5	many	NA	CASSDDPTVEPQHF	TGTGCCAGCAGTGACGACCCGACAGTAGAGCCCCAGCATTTT
TRBV29-1	TRBJ2-1	many	NA	CSVLAYSYNEQFF	TGCAGCGTTCTAGCGTACTCCTACAATGAGCAGTTCTTC
TRBV28	TRBJ1-1	few	NA	CASSSVNTEAFF	TGTGCCAGCAGTTCGGTGAACACTGAAGCTTTCTTT
TRBV11-1	TRBJ2-1	NA	NA	CASSTDRLSGSYNEQFF	TGTGCCAGCAGCACAGACAGGCTTTCCGGGTCCTACAATGAGCAGTTCTTC
TRBV21-1	TRBJ2-3	NA	NA	CASISTERLLTDTQYF	TGTGCCAGCATAAGCACGGAGCGACTCCTCACAGATACGCAGTATTTT
TRBV7-9	TRBJ1-4	many	NA	CASSFGGSKGNEKLFF	TGTGCCAGCAGCTTCGGGGGCAGCAAAGGAAATGAAAAACTGTTTTTT
TRBV18	TRBJ1-2	NA	TRBD1	CASSPSWTGDDGYTF	TGTGCCAGCTCACCATCTTGGACAGGAGACGATGGCTACACCTTC
TRBV7-9	TRBJ2-1	NA	TRBD1	CASSLVGTGVDEQFF	TGTGCCAGCAGCTTAGTTGGGACAGGTGTAGATGAGCAGTTCTTC
TRBV5-1	TRBJ1-4	NA	TRBD1	CASSLEGQVYEKLFF	TGCGCCAGCAGCTTGGAGGGACAGGTGTATGAAAAACTGTTTTTT
TRBV29-1	TRBJ2-2	NA	TRBD2	CSARVLAGTGELFF	TGCAGCGCCAGGGTGCTAGCGGGCACCGGGGAGCTGTTTTTT
TRBV5-6	TRBJ2-5	few	TRBD1	CASSLGPGGAETQYF	TGTGCCAGCAGCTTGGGACCAGGGGGCGCAGAGACCCAGTACTTC
TRBV20-1	TRBJ2-7	NA	NA	CSALGQTDEQYF	TGCAGTGCTCTTGGACAGACCGACGAGCAGTACTTC
TRBV27	TRBJ1-1	many	NA	CASSFSMNTEAFF	TGTGCCAGCAGTTTCTCAATGAACACTGAAGCTTTCTTT
TRBV18	TRBJ1-2	few	NA	CASSPASAYGYTF	TGTGCCAGCTCACCAGCCAGCGCCTATGGCTACACCTTC
TRBV20-1	TRBJ2-7	few	TRBD1	CSARGNPGGYEQYF	TGCAGTGCTAGAGGTAACCCAGGGGGCTACGAGCAGTACTTC
TRBV4-1	TRBJ2-3	few	NA	CASSQERDGYIRDTQYF	TGCGCCAGCAGCCAAGAGAGGGATGGGTATATTAGAGATACGCAGTATTTT
TRBV5-1	TRBJ2-7	few	TRBD1	CASSPGTGSYEQYF	TGCGCCAGCAGCCCCGGGACAGGGTCCTACGAGCAGTACTTC
TRBV3-1	TRBJ2-1	NA	NA	CASSQDRVLGVDNEQFF	TGTGCCAGCAGCCAAGATCGGGTACTAGGGGTTGACAATGAGCAGTTCTTC
TRBV30	TRBJ2-7	once	TRBD1	CAWSSGTGAYEQYF	TGTGCCTGGAGTTCCGGGACAGGGGCCTACGAGCAGTACTTC
TRBV27	TRBJ2-3	NA	NA	CASSRGGAETDTQYF	TGTGCCAGCAGCCGTGGAGGAGCGGAAACAGATACGCAGTATTTT
TRBV20-1	TRBJ2-7	few	NA	CTLTKDRQKLYEQYF	TGCACCCTTACCAAGGATCGACAAAAACTCTACGAGCAGTACTTC
TRBV6-5	TRBJ1-5	NA	NA	CASSRTRNSNQPQHF	TGTGCCAGCAGCAGGACACGTAATAGCAATCAGCCCCAGCATTTT
TRBV7-7	TRBJ2-3	many	NA	CASSLGGHSTDTQYF	TGTGCTAGCAGCTTGGGGGGACACTCCACAGATACGCAGTATTTT
TRBV29-1	TRBJ1-2	many	TRBD1	CSVGTGDDYGYTF	TGCAGCGTTGGAACAGGGGATGACTATGGCTACACCTTC
TRBV11-3	TRBJ1-1	NA	NA	CASSLVQGTEAFF	TGTGCCAGCAGCTTAGTGCAGGGGACTGAAGCTTTCTTT